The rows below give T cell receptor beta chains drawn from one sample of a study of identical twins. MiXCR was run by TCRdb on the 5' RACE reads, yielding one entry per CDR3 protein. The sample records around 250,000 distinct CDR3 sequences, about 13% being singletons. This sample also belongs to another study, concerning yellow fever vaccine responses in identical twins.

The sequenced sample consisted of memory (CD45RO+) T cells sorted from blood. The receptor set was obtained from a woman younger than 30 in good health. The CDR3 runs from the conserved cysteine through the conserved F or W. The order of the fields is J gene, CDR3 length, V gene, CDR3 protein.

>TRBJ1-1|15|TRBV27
CASRTSRAVNTEAFF
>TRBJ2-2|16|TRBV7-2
CASSLMGIGNTGELFF
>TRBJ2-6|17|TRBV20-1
CSARDPSGRSGANVLTF
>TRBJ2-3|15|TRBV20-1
CSAGGAGLFTDTQYF
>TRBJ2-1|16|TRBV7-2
CASSLNPRDTHNEQFF
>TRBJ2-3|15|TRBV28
CASIRSGRKEDTQYF
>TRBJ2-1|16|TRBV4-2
CASSPEGERAYNEQFF
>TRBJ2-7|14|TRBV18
CASSPEEKLYEQYF
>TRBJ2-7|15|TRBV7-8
CASSSLGSNLGEQYF
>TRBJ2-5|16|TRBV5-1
CASSLGASGGQETQYF
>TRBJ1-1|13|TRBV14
CASSQNFNTEAFF
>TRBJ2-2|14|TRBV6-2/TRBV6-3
CASTAGRNTGELFF
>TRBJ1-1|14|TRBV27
CASSLSPSRAEAFF
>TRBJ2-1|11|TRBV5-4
CASSLRGLQFF